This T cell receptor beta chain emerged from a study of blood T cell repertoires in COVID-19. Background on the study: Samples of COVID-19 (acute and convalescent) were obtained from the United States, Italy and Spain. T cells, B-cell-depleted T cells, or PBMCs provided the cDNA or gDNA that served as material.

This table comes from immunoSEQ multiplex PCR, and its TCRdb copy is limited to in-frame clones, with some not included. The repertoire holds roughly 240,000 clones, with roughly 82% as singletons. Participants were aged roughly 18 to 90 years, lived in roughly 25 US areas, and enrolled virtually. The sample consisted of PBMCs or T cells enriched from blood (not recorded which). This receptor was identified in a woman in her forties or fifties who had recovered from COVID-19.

The CDR3 loop reads CAWSGGQRGPQHF. In nucleotides, the CDR3 is TGTGCCTGGAGTGGTGGACAGAGGGGGCCCCAGCATTTT. This chain joins TRBV30 and TRBJ1-5, with a weak D call TRBD1 (6 bases). The CDR3 consists of 13 residues. V shed 1 base and J shed 9 bases, with 13 bases lying between them. Germline CDR1 is GTSNPN and CDR2 is SVGIG (reference sequence).